The text below deals with one T cell receptor (beta chain). What it binds is not known. V shed 0 bases and J 2 bases; nucleotides not matched to a gene: 0. The CDR3 spans 15 residues. Germline V lookup: CDR1 MNHEY, CDR2 SMNVEV (reference sequence). This sample was taken from a study of a mutant IDH1 vaccine in newly diagnosed glioma. Study-level background: Those enrolled had earlier been treated with radiotherapy, temozolomide, or both, mostly both.

Assay: immunoSEQ multiplex PCR; the TCRdb copy retains only in-frame clones and omits some. The table shows about 34,000 clones, with about four fifths occurring only once. General study points: Of all patients, about 94% showed vaccine-induced immune responses.

Time point specified: baseline, week 1 (first vaccination visit). Treatment here: pre-vaccination baseline after standard-of-care therapy. New WHO grade 3 or 4 astrocytomas that were IDH1-mutant and ATRX-lost occurred in the donors. The sequences come from peripheral blood mononuclear cells (PBMCs), collected from a glioma patient treated with radiotherapy, temozolomide or both. The sequence was collected from a man aged 50-60 years with glioma. Some clones in this sample may be carry-over from other donors' samples. The V and J genes are TRBV27 and TRBJ2-7, with 11 bases that match TRBD2. Here the CDR3 DNA reads TGTGCCAGCAGTTTATCACTAGCGGGAGCCTACGAGCAGTACTTC. This translates into CASSLSLAGAYEQYF.